These 5 T cell receptor beta chains came from one sample sequenced in a study of blood T cell repertoires in COVID-19. The protocol was immunoSEQ multiplex PCR, while the TCRdb copy is restricted to in-frame clones and leaves out a portion. The repertoire has roughly 250,000 clones, about 90% of them found once; the top ten carry 6% to 7%. Sequencing used PBMCs or T cells enriched from blood (not recorded which). The origin of the receptors is a woman in her 30s with acute COVID-19.

V is TRBV7-3 and J is TRBJ1-1; 8 nucleotides agree with TRBD1. After removal of 5 bases from V and 4 bases from J, the junction contained 3 bases not matched to a gene. This CDR3 contains 13 residues. Per germline, CDR1 SGHTA and CDR2 FQGTGA. CDR3 amino acids: CASSLGQATEAFF. As DNA, the CDR3 is TGTGCCAGCAGCCTGGGACAGGCCACTGAAGCTTTCTTT. The full variable domain, with the rest looked up from reference TRBV7-3 and TRBJ1-1, is GAGVSQTPSNKVTEKGKYVELRCDPISGHTALYWYRQSLGQGPEFLIYFQGTGAADDSGLPNDRFFAVRPEGSVSTLKIQRTERGDSAVYLCASSLGQATEAFFGQGTRLTVV.

This sequence joins TRBV7-2 and TRBJ2-3, with 16 bases identical to TRBD2. V lost 5 bases to trimming and J lost 4 bases; unmatched junction nucleotides: 9. CDR3 length: 18 amino acids. From germline, CDR1 is SGHTA and CDR2 FQGNSA. As DNA, the CDR3 is TGTGCCAGCAGCCTGAAGGGACTAGCGGGGGGGCACCCAGATACGCAGTATTTT. This gives the protein CASSLKGLAGGHPDTQYF.

The chain joins TRBV6-1 to TRBJ2-7; no firm D call. V lost 0 bases and J lost 0, with 9 bases in between. Germline V gene sequence: CDR1 MNHNS, CDR2 SASEGT. CDR3 size: 15 residues. The CDR3 nucleotides read TGTGCCAGCAGTGAAGCGCAGTCCCGCTCCTACGAGCAGTACTTC. This translates into CASSEAQSRSYEQYF.

The chain combines TRBV2 with TRBJ1-5; TRBD1 aligns across 8 bases. This CDR3 has 15 amino acids. J gave up 0 bases and V 5 bases, and 3 bases lay outside the gene matches. The germline CDR1 and CDR2 sequences are SNHLY and FYNNEI. The chain's CDR3 is CASSRDRISNQPQHF. The CDR3 DNA reads TGTGCCAGCAGTCGGGACAGGATTAGCAATCAGCCCCAGCATTTT.

The chain couples TRBV4-3 to TRBJ2-2, with D possibly being TRBD2 (6 bases). Germline CDR1 reads LGHNA; CDR2 reads YSLEER. The CDR3 runs 17 residues. The V end lost 0 bases, the J end lost 5 bases, and 16 bases lay between the germline ends. The DNA for the CDR3 is TGCGCCAGCAGCCAAGAGCCGACCGTAGCGGTTACCGGGGAGCTGTTTTTT. This sequence encodes CASSQEPTVAVTGELFF.